What follows are 26 T cell receptor beta chains derived from one specimen sequenced in a study of graft-versus-host responses after intestinal transplantation. For these receptors, no antigen is known. TCRdb's copy holds only in-frame clones and misses some; the assay was immunoSEQ multiplex PCR. The table records over 100,000 clones, over 80% of them present only once. This specimen was unstimulated CD4+ T cells sorted from spleen or lymph node cells, taken before intestinal transplant. All receptors derive from a human donor who received an intestinal transplant.

This chain links TRBV6-5 with TRBJ2-4; possible D gene TRBD2, 6 bases. Trimming took off 9 bases at V and 5 bases at J, with 17 bases between the two ends. This CDR3 comprises 14 residues. Per germline, CDR1 MNHEY and CDR2 SVGAGI. As DNA, the CDR3 is TGTGCCAGTGCCGGGAGTGGGATCCAAAACATTCAGTACTTC. Its translation: CASAGSGIQNIQYF.

This chain joins TRBV18 and TRBJ1-1; D not resolved. CDR1 and CDR2 (germline): KGHSH, LQKENI. The CDR3 covers 17 residues. The V and J ends lost 0 bases and 4 bases respectively, with 18 bases between them. The CDR3 region is CASSPPGRQGGSTEAFF. The CDR3 DNA reads as TGTGCCAGCTCACCACCGGGCAGGCAAGGCGGGTCCACTGAAGCTTTCTTT.

This clone was counted a single time. This rearrangement joins TRBV19 to TRBJ1-1; no clear D gene. The CDR3 is made up of 12 amino acids. Germline V gene lookup returns CDR1 LNHDA and CDR2 SQIVND (reference sequence). V lost 5 bases to trimming and J lost 6 bases, with 10 bases between them. The CDR3 bases are TGTGCCAGTAGTTTCGGGTACGCTGAAGCTTTCTTT. Its protein is CASSFGYAEAFF. Full variable domain (missing parts from reference TRBV19 and TRBJ1-1): DGGITQSPKYLFRKEGQNVTLSCEQNLNHDAMYWYRQDPGQGLRLIYYSQIVNDFQKGDIAEGYSVSREKKESFPLTVTSAQKNPTAFYLCASSFGYAEAFFGQGTRLTVV.

V gene TRBV5-1 combines with J gene TRBJ2-3, with D possibly TRBD2 on 5 matching bases. The V and J ends lost 5 bases and 4 bases respectively, with 14 bases between them. Germline values: CDR1 SGHRS, CDR2 YFSETQ. The CDR3 is made up of 14 amino acids. The CDR3 DNA follows: TGCGCCAGCAGATCACTAGAGGCTCCAGATACGCAGTATTTT. Protein sequence: CASRSLEAPDTQYF. Looking up the rest from reference TRBV5-1 and TRBJ2-3 gives the full variable domain: KAGVTQTPRYLIKTRGQQVTLSCSPISGHRSVSWYQQTPGQGLQFLFEYFSETQRNKGNFPGRFSGRQFSNSRSEMNVSTLELGDSALYLCASRSLEAPDTQYFGPGTRLTVL.

The chain carries TRBV5-1 and TRBJ2-3; D gene ambiguous. V lost 3 bases, J lost 4 bases, and 12 bases lay in between. The CDR3 extends over 14 amino acids. CDR1 is SGHRS and CDR2 is YFSETQ in the germline V gene. This CDR3 reads CASSYKFSADTQYF. The DNA for the CDR3 is TGCGCCAGCAGCTATAAGTTTTCGGCAGATACGCAGTATTTT.

The rearrangement links TRBV30 to TRBJ1-2, with 7 nucleotides matching TRBD1. Germline CDR1 and CDR2: GTSNPN and SVGIG (reference sequence). The J segment lost 4 bases and the V segment lost 6 bases, leaving 11 bases of the junction unmatched. This CDR3 has 14 amino acids. CDR3 coding DNA: TGTGCCTGTAGGGACAGCCCTCGGTCCTATGGCTACACCTTC. It translates to CACRDSPRSYGYTF.

J is TRBJ1-5 and V is TRBV19, with D possibly TRBD1 on 6 matching bases. This CDR3 comprises 12 residues. V was cut by 8 bases and J by 6 bases, with 11 bases left in between. In germline, CDR1 is LNHDA, CDR2 SQIVND (reference sequence). DNA for the CDR3: TGTGCCAGTCAAACAGGGTTTCAGCCCCAGCATTTT. It specifies CASQTGFQPQHF.

V and J are TRBV10-3 and TRBJ1-2, with 8 bases matching TRBD1. Germline CDR1 is ENHRY and CDR2 is SYGVKD. V was pared by 4 bases and J by 3 bases, with 7 bases of the junction left unmatched. This CDR3 is built from 15 residues. The chain's CDR3 is CAISGTGLVDYGYTF. The CDR3 nucleotides are TGTGCCATCAGTGGGACAGGGTTAGTTGACTATGGCTACACCTTC.

The chain uses TRBV5-1 and TRBJ2-1; D is uncertain. The ends were cut back, 1 base at V and 7 bases at J, with 9 bases in the middle. Germline lookup yields CDR1 SGHRS and CDR2 YFSETQ. The CDR3 length is 13 residues. The CDR3 nucleotides are TGCGCCAGCAGCTTGAGGGTGAGGAATGAGCAGTTCTTC. Amino acid sequence: CASSLRVRNEQFF.

This sequence joins TRBV5-4 and TRBJ2-3; D is ambiguous. CDR1 and CDR2 from the germline V gene are SGHNT and YYREEE (reference sequence). CDR3 length: 12 amino acids. With 4 bases removed from V and 4 bases from J, the gap between germline ends came to 7 bases. The CDR3 bases are TGTGCCAGCAGCCTCCGTCCAGATACGCAGTATTTT. Translating it yields CASSLRPDTQYF.

This sequence joins TRBV30 and TRBJ2-1, with 12 bases identical to TRBD2. The CDR3 consists of 15 residues. Germline assignment: CDR1 GTSNPN and CDR2 SVGIG (reference sequence). V lost 5 bases, J lost 6 bases, and 8 bases stayed unmatched. CDR3 amino acids: CAWEMTSGSTNEQFF. The CDR3 DNA reads as TGTGCCTGGGAAATGACTAGCGGGAGTACCAATGAGCAGTTCTTC. The variable domain in full, completed from reference TRBV30 and TRBJ2-1, reads SQTIHQWPATLVQPVGSPLSLECTVEGTSNPNLYWYRQAAGRGLQLLFYSVGIGQISSEVPQNLSASRPQDRQFILSSKKLLLSDSGFYLCAWEMTSGSTNEQFFGPGTRLTVL.

This chain links TRBV5-1 with TRBJ2-5, with D possibly matching TRBD2 (5 bases). The DNA end lines up better with TRBJ2-7; the J call may be wrong. Per germline, CDR1 SGHRS and CDR2 YFSETQ. This CDR3 comprises 13 residues. CDR3 region: CASSFERENEQYF. The CDR3 DNA reads as TGCGCCAGCAGCTTTGAGAGGGAGAACGAGCAGTACTTC.

The J gene is TRBJ2-7, the V gene TRBV7-8, with 7 bases identical to TRBD1. This CDR3 contains 14 residues. V lost 4 bases, J lost 6 bases, and 9 bases stayed unmatched. Per germline, CDR1 SGHVS and CDR2 FQNEAQ. The CDR3 DNA is TGTGCCAGCAGCTCCTATGGGACAGTAGGCGAGCAGTACTTC. It encodes CASSSYGTVGEQYF.

J is TRBJ1-3 and V is TRBV7-8, with TRBD1 matching over 7 bases. V lost 1 base and J lost 4; bases outside the gene matches: 4. CDR1 and CDR2 from the germline V gene are SGHVS and FQNEAQ. The CDR3 totals 15 residues. CDR3 in DNA: TGTGCCAGCAGCTTAGTGCCGGGACAGGGAAACACCATATATTTT. This encodes CASSLVPGQGNTIYF.

This chain links TRBV18 with TRBJ1-1; D gene unclear. CDR3 size: 15 residues. From germline, CDR1 is KGHSH and CDR2 LQKENI. With 5 bases removed from V and 2 bases from J, the gap between germline ends came to 15 bases. The CDR3 region is CASSSGRAGNTEAFF. In DNA, the CDR3 is TGTGCCAGCTCATCAGGCCGGGCCGGCAACACTGAAGCTTTCTTT.

The chain uses TRBV6-5 and TRBJ2-6; D is unresolved. This CDR3 comprises 13 residues. V gave up 8 bases and J gave up 0 bases, with 5 bases separating them. CDR1 and CDR2 from the germline V gene are MNHEY and SVGAGI. The CDR3 DNA reads TGTGCCAGCTCGGTCTCTGGGGCCAACGTCCTGACTTTC. It encodes CASSVSGANVLTF.

The gene calls are TRBV30 and TRBJ1-2; D not certain. The CDR3 has 12 residues. V lost 1 base, J lost 2 bases, and 5 bases lay in between. Looked up from germline, CDR1 is GTSNPN and CDR2 is SVGIG (reference sequence). The CDR3 loop reads CAWSEQNYGYTF. DNA of the CDR3: TGTGCCTGGAGTGAGCAGAACTATGGCTACACCTTC.

This chain connects TRBV11-3 to TRBJ1-3; D gene ambiguous. CDR1 SGHNT and CDR2 YENEEA come from the germline V gene. The CDR3 sequence is 13 residues long. V gave up 6 bases and J gave up 0 bases, with 6 bases separating them. DNA of the CDR3: TGTGCCAGCAGTATGAACTCTGGAAACACCATATATTTT. Encoded protein: CASSMNSGNTIYF.

The chain couples TRBV9 to TRBJ2-2; 10 bases agree with TRBD2. Looked up from germline, CDR1 is SGDLS and CDR2 is YYNGEE. The CDR3 spans 16 residues. Trimming took 4 bases from V and 0 from J; bases not matched to a gene: 3. The CDR3 region is CASSITSGANTGELFF. The CDR3 DNA reads TGTGCCAGCAGCATCACTAGCGGGGCGAACACCGGGGAGCTGTTTTTT.

The chain has TRBV19 and TRBJ2-4; the match to TRBD2 covers 15 bases. Trimming removed 5 bases from V and 7 bases from J; junction bases left unmatched: 3. Germline V gene lookup returns CDR1 LNHDA and CDR2 SQIVND (reference sequence). The CDR3 is 15 residues long. This chain's CDR3 is CASSPGTSGGNIQYF. The CDR3, as DNA: TGTGCCAGTAGTCCCGGGACTAGCGGGGGGAACATTCAGTACTTC.

The chain joins TRBV19 to TRBJ2-5; 7 nucleotides align to TRBD2. The CDR3 is 14 residues long. Losses at the gene ends were 3 bases for V and 1 base for J; bases not matched to a gene: 2. Germline V lookup: CDR1 LNHDA, CDR2 SQIVND (reference sequence). The chain's CDR3 is CASSMGRGQETQYF. The CDR3 region has the DNA TGTGCCAGTAGTATGGGGAGGGGCCAAGAGACCCAGTACTTC.

This chain joins TRBV5-1 and TRBJ2-4, with unresolved D. Per the germline V gene, CDR1 is SGHRS and CDR2 is YFSETQ. The CDR3 length is 14 residues. With 4 bases removed from V and 1 base from J, the gap between germline ends came to 9 bases. The CDR3 spells CASSPQAAKNIQYF. DNA of the CDR3: TGCGCCAGCAGCCCGCAGGCTGCCAAAAACATTCAGTACTTC.

This clone was counted only a few times. This chain links TRBV6-4 with TRBJ2-1; D remains unclear. V gave up 7 bases and J gave up 1 base, with 8 bases separating them. The CDR3 extends over 13 amino acids. In germline, CDR1 is MRHNA, CDR2 SNTAGT. As DNA, the CDR3 is TGTGCCAGCAACACGGAATCCTACAATGAGCAGTTCTTC. Translated: CASNTESYNEQFF.

The rearrangement uses TRBV19 and TRBJ1-3; the D is unclear. The CDR3 is 12 residues long. The germline gives CDR1 LNHDA, CDR2 SQIVND (reference sequence). Trimming stripped 3 bases from V and 3 bases from J, with 3 bases between. CDR3 bases: TGTGCCAGTAGTATTAGTGGAAACACCATATATTTT. Translated: CASSISGNTIYF. Full variable domain (rest looked up from reference TRBV19 and TRBJ1-3): DGGITQSPKYLFRKEGQNVTLSCEQNLNHDAMYWYRQDPGQGLRLIYYSQIVNDFQKGDIAEGYSVSREKKESFPLTVTSAQKNPTAFYLCASSISGNTIYFGEGSWLTVV.

CDR3 in DNA: TGTGCCATCGGTGGGGGGACCGGGGAGCTGTTTTTT. Protein sequence: CAIGGGTGELFF. This rearrangement joins TRBV10-3 to TRBJ2-2; the D gene is possibly TRBD2 (6 bases). Looked up from germline, CDR1 is ENHRY and CDR2 is SYGVKD. This CDR3 has 12 amino acids. Trimming shortened V by 8 bases and J by 5 bases, and 9 bases separated the two germline ends.

The chain employs TRBV11-2 and TRBJ2-7; a possible D gene is TRBD2 (6 bases). From germline, CDR1 is SGHAT and CDR2 FQNNGV. This CDR3 is built from 16 residues. Trimming removed 1 base from V and 3 bases from J, with 16 bases in between. The CDR3 DNA is TGTGCCAGCAGCTTAGCGGGGGTTAGTCCCTTCTACGAGCAGTACTTC. Protein product: CASSLAGVSPFYEQYF.